Listed below are T cell receptor beta chains from one sample, sequenced in a study of cytomegalovirus exposure and HLA in healthy donors. Produced via immunoSEQ multiplex PCR; TCRdb's table is partial and in-frame only. Here the sample spans about 280,000 clones, approximately 87% being singletons. The sequenced sample consisted of PBMCs. All receptors come from a woman under 30 in good health and CMV-seronegative. The CDR3 runs from the conserved cysteine through the conserved F or W. The order of the fields is D gene, J gene, clone size, V gene, CDR3 protein, CDR3 DNA. A D gene is named only where the DNA matches it firmly. Not all rows give a size; the values are once, few, many and, for expanded clones, a class.

TRBD1,TRBJ1-2,-,TRBV12-5,CASGLPPGQGSGGYTF,TGTGCTAGTGGTTTGCCACCGGGACAGGGGAGCGGTGGCTACACCTTC
TRBD1,TRBJ2-1,-,TRBV15,CATSARQGRMGEQFF,TGTGCCACCAGCGCTCGACAGGGACGAATGGGTGAGCAGTTCTTC
-,TRBJ2-1,-,TRBV9,CASSANPGRNNEQFF,TGTGCCAGCAGCGCGAACCCTGGCAGAAACAATGAGCAGTTCTTC
-,TRBJ1-3,-,TRBV27,CASSRGSGNTIYF,TGTGCCAGCAGCCGGGGTTCTGGAAACACCATATATTTT
TRBD2,TRBJ2-7,-,TRBV28,CASTPRGLASSYEQYF,TGTGCCAGCACCCCTAGGGGACTAGCTAGCTCCTACGAGCAGTACTTC
TRBD2,TRBJ2-1,-,TRBV9,CASSVFGTSGTNEQFF,TGTGCCAGCAGCGTATTTGGGACTAGCGGAACCAATGAGCAGTTCTTC
-,TRBJ1-5,-,TRBV6-5,CASSPYPGTLGHF,TGTGCCAGTTCCCCCTATCCCGGGACTCTCGGGCATTTT
TRBD2,TRBJ2-5,-,TRBV7-8,CASSSLAGIETQYF,TGTGCCAGCAGCTCCCTAGCGGGAATAGAGACCCAGTACTTC
TRBD1,TRBJ1-1,-,TRBV9,CASSAIVGTGGTEAFF,TGTGCCAGCAGCGCGATAGTGGGAACAGGGGGCACTGAAGCTTTCTTT
TRBD1,TRBJ1-2,-,TRBV2,CASSLGAGGNYGYTF,TGTGCCAGCTCTTTGGGGGCAGGGGGGAACTATGGCTACACCTTC
TRBD1,TRBJ1-1,-,TRBV9,CASSTGGATEAFF,TGTGCCAGCAGTACAGGGGGCGCGACTGAAGCTTTCTTT
TRBD1,TRBJ1-4,-,TRBV28,CASSSLDRGHEKLFF,TGTGCCAGCAGTTCACTTGACAGGGGGCATGAAAAACTGTTTTTT
TRBD1,TRBJ1-2,-,TRBV7-8,CASSPRDSPGGGYTF,TGTGCCAGCAGCCCTCGGGACAGCCCCGGAGGAGGCTACACCTTC
-,TRBJ1-5,-,TRBV18,CASSPGSGDRAQPQHF,TGTGCCAGCTCACCGGGGTCAGGGGATCGGGCACAGCCCCAGCATTTT
TRBD1,TRBJ2-7,-,TRBV5-4,CASSFGTGGLDYEQYF,TGTGCCAGCAGCTTCGGGACAGGGGGGTTAGACTACGAGCAGTACTTC
TRBD2,TRBJ2-3,-,TRBV2,CASSRSGTTDTQYF,TGTGCCAGCAGCCGTAGCGGGACGACAGATACGCAGTATTTT
-,TRBJ2-4,-,TRBV28,CASSPPGLAKNIQYF,TGTGCCAGCAGTCCCCCGGGACTAGCCAAAAACATTCAGTACTTC
TRBD2,TRBJ2-1,-,TRBV5-1,CASSVTSGANNEQFF,TGCGCCAGCAGCGTGACTAGCGGGGCAAACAATGAGCAGTTCTTC
-,TRBJ2-5,-,TRBV4-3,CASSQVWASGRQTQYF,TGCGCCAGCAGCCAAGTCTGGGCGAGCGGTCGGCAGACCCAGTACTTC
TRBD1,TRBJ2-2,-,TRBV11-2,CASSPGQGGLFF,TGTGCCAGCAGCCCAGGACAGGGCGGGCTGTTTTTT
-,TRBJ2-1,-,TRBV19,CASSWRSGPNEQFF,TGTGCCAGTAGTTGGAGGAGCGGGCCCAATGAGCAGTTCTTC
-,TRBJ1-5,-,TRBV28,CASSFRDQPQHF,TGTGCCAGCAGTTTCCGGGATCAGCCCCAGCATTTT
TRBD1,TRBJ1-1,-,TRBV6-5,CASSYGTGGNTEAFF,TGTGCCAGCAGCTACGGTACAGGGGGGAACACTGAAGCTTTCTTT
-,TRBJ2-2,-,TRBV29-1,CSGFRENTGELFF,TGCAGCGGGTTCAGGGAGAACACCGGGGAGCTGTTTTTT
TRBD2,TRBJ2-3,-,TRBV4-3,CASSDGLAGVNLPPTDTQYF,TGCGCCAGCAGCGACGGACTAGCGGGAGTCAATCTTCCTCCGACAGATACGCAGTATTTT
-,TRBJ2-1,-,TRBV27,CASSFSPLVKDEQFF,TGTGCCAGCAGTTTTTCCCCCCTAGTAAAGGATGAGCAGTTCTTC
TRBD1,TRBJ1-3,-,TRBV18,CASSTGQGISGNTIYF,TGTGCCAGCTCCACGGGACAGGGGATATCTGGAAACACCATATATTTT
TRBD2,TRBJ2-1,-,TRBV18,CASSLSLAGVYNEQFF,TGTGCCAGCTCCCTTTCTCTAGCGGGAGTCTATAATGAGCAGTTCTTC
TRBD1,TRBJ1-2,-,TRBV28,CASVPSRGQNYGYTF,TGTGCCAGCGTCCCAAGTAGGGGACAGAACTATGGCTACACCTTC
TRBD2,TRBJ2-7,-,TRBV28,CASSSSGSSYEQYF,TGTGCCAGCAGTTCTAGCGGGAGTAGCTACGAGCAGTACTTC
-,TRBJ1-4,-,TRBV7-9,CASSLMLWDTEVELFF,TGTGCCAGCAGCTTAATGCTCTGGGACACGGAGGTAGAACTGTTTTTT
-,TRBJ2-7,few,TRBV28,CASSLPAYEQYF,TGTGCCAGCAGTTTACCTGCCTACGAGCAGTACTTC